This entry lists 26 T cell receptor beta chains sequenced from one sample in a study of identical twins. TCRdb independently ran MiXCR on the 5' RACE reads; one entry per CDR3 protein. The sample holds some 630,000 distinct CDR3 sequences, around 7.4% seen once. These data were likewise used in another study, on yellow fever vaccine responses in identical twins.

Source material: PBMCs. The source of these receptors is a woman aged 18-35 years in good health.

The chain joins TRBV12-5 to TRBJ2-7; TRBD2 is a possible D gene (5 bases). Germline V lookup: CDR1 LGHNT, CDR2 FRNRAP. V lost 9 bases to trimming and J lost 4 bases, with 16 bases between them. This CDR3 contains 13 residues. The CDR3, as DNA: TGTGCTAGCATGTGGCGCCCGGGGTACGAGCAGTACTTC. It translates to CASMWRPGYEQYF. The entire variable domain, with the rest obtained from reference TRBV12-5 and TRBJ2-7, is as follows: DARVTQTPRHKVTEMGQEVTMRCQPILGHNTVFWYRQTMMQGLELLAYFRNRAPLDDSGMPKDRFSAEMPDATLATLKIQPSEPRDSAVYFCASMWRPGYEQYFGPGTRLTVT.

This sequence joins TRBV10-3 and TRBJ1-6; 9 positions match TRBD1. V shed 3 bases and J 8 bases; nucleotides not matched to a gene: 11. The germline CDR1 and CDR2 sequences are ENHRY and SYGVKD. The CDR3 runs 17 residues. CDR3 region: CAISDLLGTGYDSPLHF. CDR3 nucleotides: TGTGCCATCAGTGATCTTCTAGGGACAGGGTACGATTCACCCCTCCACTTT.

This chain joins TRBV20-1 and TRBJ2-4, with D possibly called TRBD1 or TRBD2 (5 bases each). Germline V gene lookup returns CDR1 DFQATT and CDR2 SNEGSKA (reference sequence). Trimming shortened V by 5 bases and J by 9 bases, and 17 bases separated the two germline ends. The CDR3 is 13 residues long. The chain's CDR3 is CSAPQRGRGIQYF. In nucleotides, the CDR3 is TGCAGTGCTCCTCAACGGGGAAGGGGCATTCAGTACTTC.

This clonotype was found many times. Here the CDR3 reads CASSLGTASGSTDTQYF. In nucleotides, the CDR3 is TGTGCCAGCAGCTTAGGGACCGCTAGCGGAAGCACAGATACGCAGTATTTT. This sequence joins TRBV11-2 and TRBJ2-3; TRBD2 agrees at 7 bases. The V segment lost 1 base and the J segment 0 bases; nucleotides outside the gene matches: 7. Per germline, CDR1 SGHAT and CDR2 FQNNGV. The CDR3 length is 17 residues. The whole variable domain, filled in from reference TRBV11-2 and TRBJ2-3, reads EAGVAQSPRYKIIEKRQSVAFWCNPISGHATLYWYQQILGQGPKLLIQFQNNGVVDDSQLPKDRFSAERLKGVDSTLKIQPAKLEDSAVYLCASSLGTASGSTDTQYFGPGTRLTVL.

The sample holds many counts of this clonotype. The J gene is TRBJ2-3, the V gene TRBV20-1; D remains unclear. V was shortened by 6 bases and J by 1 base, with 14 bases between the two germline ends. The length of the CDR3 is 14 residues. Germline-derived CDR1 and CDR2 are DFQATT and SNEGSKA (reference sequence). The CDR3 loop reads CSADGVPGTDTQYF. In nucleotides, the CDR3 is TGCAGTGCCGACGGAGTACCCGGCACAGATACGCAGTATTTT.

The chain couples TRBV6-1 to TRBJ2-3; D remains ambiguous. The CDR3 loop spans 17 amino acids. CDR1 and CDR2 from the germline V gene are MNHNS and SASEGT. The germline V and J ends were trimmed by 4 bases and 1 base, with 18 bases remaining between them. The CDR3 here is CASSGVVRFTGTDTQYF. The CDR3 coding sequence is TGTGCCAGCAGTGGGGTGGTCAGATTCACGGGCACAGATACGCAGTATTTT.

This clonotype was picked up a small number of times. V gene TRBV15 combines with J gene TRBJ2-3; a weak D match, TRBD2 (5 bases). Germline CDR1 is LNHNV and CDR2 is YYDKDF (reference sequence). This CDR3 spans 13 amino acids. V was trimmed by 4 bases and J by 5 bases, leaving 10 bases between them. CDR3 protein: CATSTARGDTQYF. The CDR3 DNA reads TGTGCCACCAGCACCGCTCGGGGAGATACGCAGTATTTT.

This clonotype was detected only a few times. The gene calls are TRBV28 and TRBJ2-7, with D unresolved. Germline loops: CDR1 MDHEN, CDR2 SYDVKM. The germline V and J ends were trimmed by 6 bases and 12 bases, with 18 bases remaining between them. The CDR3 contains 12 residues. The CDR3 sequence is CASSQLTWVPYF. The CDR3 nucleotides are TGTGCCAGCAGCCAACTTACGTGGGTACCGTACTTC.

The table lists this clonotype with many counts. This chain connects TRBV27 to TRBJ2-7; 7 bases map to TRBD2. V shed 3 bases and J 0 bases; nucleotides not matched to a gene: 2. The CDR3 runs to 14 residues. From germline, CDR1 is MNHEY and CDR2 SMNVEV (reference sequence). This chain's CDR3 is CASSFTSASYEQYF. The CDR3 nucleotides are TGTGCCAGCAGTTTCACTAGCGCCTCCTACGAGCAGTACTTC.

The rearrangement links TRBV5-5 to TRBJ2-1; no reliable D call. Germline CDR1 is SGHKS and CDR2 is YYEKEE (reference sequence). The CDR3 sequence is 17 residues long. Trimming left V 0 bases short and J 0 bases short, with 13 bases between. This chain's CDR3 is CASSLADSYSSYNEQFF. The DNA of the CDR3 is TGTGCCAGCAGCTTGGCAGATTCTTACAGCTCCTACAATGAGCAGTTCTTC.

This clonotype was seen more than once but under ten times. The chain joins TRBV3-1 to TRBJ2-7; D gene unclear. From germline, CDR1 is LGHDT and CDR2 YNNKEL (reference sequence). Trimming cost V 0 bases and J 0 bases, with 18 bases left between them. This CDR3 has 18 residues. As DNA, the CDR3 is TGTGCCAGCAGCCAAGATTCATCTACGGACGAGTTCTCCTACGAGCAGTACTTC. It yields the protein CASSQDSSTDEFSYEQYF.

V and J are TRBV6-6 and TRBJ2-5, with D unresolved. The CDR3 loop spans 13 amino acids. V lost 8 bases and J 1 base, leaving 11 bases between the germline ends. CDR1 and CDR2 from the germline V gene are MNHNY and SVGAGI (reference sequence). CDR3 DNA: TGTGCCAGCCAACCCAATATCCAAGAGACCCAGTACTTC. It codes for CASQPNIQETQYF.

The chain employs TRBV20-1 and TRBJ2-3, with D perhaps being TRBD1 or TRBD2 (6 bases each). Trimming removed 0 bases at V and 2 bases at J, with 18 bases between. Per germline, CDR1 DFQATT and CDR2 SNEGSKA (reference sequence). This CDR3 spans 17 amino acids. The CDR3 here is CSARDPGGRGLTDTQYF. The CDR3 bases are TGCAGTGCTAGAGATCCCGGGGGCCGGGGACTCACAGATACGCAGTATTTT.

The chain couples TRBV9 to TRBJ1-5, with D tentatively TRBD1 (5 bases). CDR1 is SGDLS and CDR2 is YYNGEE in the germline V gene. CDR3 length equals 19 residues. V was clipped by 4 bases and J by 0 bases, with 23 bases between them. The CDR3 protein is CASSPPKTAGPNSNQPQHF. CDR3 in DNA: TGTGCCAGCAGCCCCCCTAAAACGGCAGGGCCTAATAGCAATCAGCCCCAGCATTTT. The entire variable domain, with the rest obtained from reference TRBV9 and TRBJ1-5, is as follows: DSGVTQTPKHLITATGQRVTLRCSPRSGDLSVYWYQQSLDQGLQFLIQYYNGEERAKGNILERFSAQQFPDLHSELNLSSLELGDSALYFCASSPPKTAGPNSNQPQHFGDGTRLSIL.

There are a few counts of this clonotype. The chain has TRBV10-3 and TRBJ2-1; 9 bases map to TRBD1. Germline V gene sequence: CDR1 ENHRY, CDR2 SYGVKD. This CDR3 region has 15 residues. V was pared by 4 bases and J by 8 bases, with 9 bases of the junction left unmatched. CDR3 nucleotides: TGTGCCATCAGTGCGGGGGACAGGGTTGGCCATGAGCAGTTCTTC. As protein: CAISAGDRVGHEQFF.

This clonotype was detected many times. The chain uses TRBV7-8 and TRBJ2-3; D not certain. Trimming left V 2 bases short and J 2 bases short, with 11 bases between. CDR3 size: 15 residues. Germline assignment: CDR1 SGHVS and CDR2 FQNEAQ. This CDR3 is CASSLMRWSTDTQYF. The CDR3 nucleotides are TGTGCCAGCAGCTTAATGAGGTGGTCCACAGATACGCAGTATTTT.

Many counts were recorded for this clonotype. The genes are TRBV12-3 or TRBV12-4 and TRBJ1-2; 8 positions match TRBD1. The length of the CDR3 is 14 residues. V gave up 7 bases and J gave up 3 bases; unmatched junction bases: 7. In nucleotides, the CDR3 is TGTGCCAGCAATAAGCCAGGGGGCCACTATGGCTACACCTTC. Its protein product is CASNKPGGHYGYTF.

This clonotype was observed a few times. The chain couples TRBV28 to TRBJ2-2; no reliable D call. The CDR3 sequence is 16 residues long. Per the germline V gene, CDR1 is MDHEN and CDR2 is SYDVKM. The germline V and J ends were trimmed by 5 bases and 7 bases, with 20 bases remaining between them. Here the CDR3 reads CASSNSQAPSGGELFF. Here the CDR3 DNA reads TGTGCCAGCAGTAATTCGCAGGCCCCCAGTGGCGGGGAGCTGTTTTTT.

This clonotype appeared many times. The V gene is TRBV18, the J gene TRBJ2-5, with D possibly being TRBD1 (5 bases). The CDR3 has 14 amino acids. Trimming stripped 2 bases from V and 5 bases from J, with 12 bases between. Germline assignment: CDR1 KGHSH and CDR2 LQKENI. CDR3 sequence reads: CASSPGAAGETQYF. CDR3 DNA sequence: TGTGCCAGCTCACCAGGGGCCGCTGGGGAGACCCAGTACTTC.

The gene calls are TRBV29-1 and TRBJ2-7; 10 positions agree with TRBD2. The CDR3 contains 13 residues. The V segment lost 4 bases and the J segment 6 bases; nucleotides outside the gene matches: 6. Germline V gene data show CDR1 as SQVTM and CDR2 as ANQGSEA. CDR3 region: CSVARTSGGEQYF. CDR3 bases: TGCAGCGTTGCGAGGACTAGCGGCGGCGAGCAGTACTTC.

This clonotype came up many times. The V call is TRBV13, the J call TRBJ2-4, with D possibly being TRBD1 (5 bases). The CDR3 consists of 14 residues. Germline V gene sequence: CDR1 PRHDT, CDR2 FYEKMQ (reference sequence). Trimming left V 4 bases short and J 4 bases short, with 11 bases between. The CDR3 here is CASSYWRQKNIQYF. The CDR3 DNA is TGTGCCAGCAGCTATTGGAGACAGAAAAACATTCAGTACTTC.

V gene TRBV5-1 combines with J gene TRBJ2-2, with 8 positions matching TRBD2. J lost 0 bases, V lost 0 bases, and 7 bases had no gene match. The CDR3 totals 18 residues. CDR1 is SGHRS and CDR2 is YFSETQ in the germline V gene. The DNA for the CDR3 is TGCGCCAGCAGCTTGGTCGCTAGCGGGCGGACGAACACCGGGGAGCTGTTTTTT. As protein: CASSLVASGRTNTGELFF.

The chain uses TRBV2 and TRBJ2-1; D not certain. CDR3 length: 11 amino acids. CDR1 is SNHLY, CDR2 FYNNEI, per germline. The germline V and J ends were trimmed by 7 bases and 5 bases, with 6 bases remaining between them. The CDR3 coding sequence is TGTGCCAGCACCCGTGACAATGAGCAGTTCTTC. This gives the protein CASTRDNEQFF.

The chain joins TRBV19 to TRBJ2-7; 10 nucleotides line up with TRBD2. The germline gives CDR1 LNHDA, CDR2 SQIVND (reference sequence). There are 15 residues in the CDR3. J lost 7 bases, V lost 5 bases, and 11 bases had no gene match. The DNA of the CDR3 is TGTGCCAGTAGTCGGACTAGCGGACAAACGGAAGAGCAGTACTTC. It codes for CASSRTSGQTEEQYF.

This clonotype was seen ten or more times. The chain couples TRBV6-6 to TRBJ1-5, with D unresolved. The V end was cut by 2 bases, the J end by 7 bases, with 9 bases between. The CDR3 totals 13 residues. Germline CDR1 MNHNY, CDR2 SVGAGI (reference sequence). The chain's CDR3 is CASSYEGRQPQHF. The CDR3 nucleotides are TGTGCCAGCAGTTACGAAGGGAGGCAGCCCCAGCATTTT.

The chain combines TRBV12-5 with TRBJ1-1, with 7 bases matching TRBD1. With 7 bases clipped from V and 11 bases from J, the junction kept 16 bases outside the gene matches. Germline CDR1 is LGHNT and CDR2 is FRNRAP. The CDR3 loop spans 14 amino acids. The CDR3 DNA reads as TGTGCTAGTGCCCGGGACAGCGTTACTGGGCAGGCTTTCTTT. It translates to CASARDSVTGQAFF.